Below, 31 T cell receptor beta chains from the same sample are listed, as sequenced in a study of blood T cell repertoires in COVID-19. Profiling relied on immunoSEQ multiplex PCR, and the TCRdb table lists in-frame clones only, not all of them. The profile shows about 260,000 clones, roughly 90% of them singletons. The sequenced sample was peripheral blood. The receptors were sampled from a human donor in a cohort sampled during active COVID-19.

The CDR3 here is CASSSHQTRLFFAGELFF. DNA for the CDR3: TGTGCCAGCAGCTCCCATCAAACTAGACTATTTTTTGCCGGGGAGCTGTTTTTT. The chain carries TRBV27 and TRBJ2-2; D may be TRBD2 (5 bases). CDR1 is MNHEY and CDR2 is SMNVEV in the germline V gene (reference sequence). The V gene lost 6 bases and the J gene lost 6 bases, with 26 bases spanning the gap. The CDR3 is 18 residues long.

The V call is TRBV5-6, the J call TRBJ2-7; TRBD1 agrees at 8 bases. The length of the CDR3 is 13 residues. Germline V gene data show CDR1 as SGHDT and CDR2 as YYEEEE. V shed 2 bases and J 6 bases; nucleotides not matched to a gene: 4. The DNA of the CDR3 is TGTGCCAGCAGCTTCCAGGACAGGGCCGAGCAGTACTTC. This gives the protein CASSFQDRAEQYF.

This chain's CDR3 is CASSATGGGYTF. The CDR3 DNA is TGTGCCAGCTCAGCGACAGGGGGTGGCTACACCTTC. This chain links TRBV18 with TRBJ1-2; 9 nucleotides match TRBD1. The CDR3 sequence is 12 residues long. V lost 5 bases to trimming and J lost 7 bases; unmatched junction nucleotides: 2. Germline V lookup: CDR1 KGHSH, CDR2 LQKENI.

The chain recombines TRBV5-1 with TRBJ1-6; tentatively, D is TRBD1 (6 bases). V lost 4 bases, J lost 10 bases, and 18 bases lay in between. The germline CDR1 and CDR2 sequences are SGHRS and YFSETQ. The CDR3 runs 15 residues. CDR3 amino acids: CASSPWGGGESPLHF. CDR3 DNA sequence: TGCGCCAGCAGCCCCTGGGGAGGGGGAGAGTCACCCCTCCACTTT.

V gene TRBV7-9 combines with J gene TRBJ2-7; tentative D call: TRBD2 (6 bases). Trimming cost V 5 bases and J 1 base, with 21 bases left between them. The CDR3 runs to 17 residues. The germline V gene encodes CDR1 SEHNR and CDR2 FQNEAQ (reference sequence). The CDR3 sequence: CASSTKAALALSYEQYF. CDR3 coding DNA: TGTGCCAGCAGCACCAAGGCGGCGCTAGCGCTTTCCTACGAGCAGTACTTC.

This CDR3 is CASSLSQAVRITEAFF. The CDR3, as DNA: TGTGCCAGCAGTTTGTCCCAGGCAGTAAGAATCACTGAAGCTTTCTTT. This chain joins TRBV28 and TRBJ1-1, with unresolved D. Trimming stripped 3 bases from V and 4 bases from J, with 18 bases between. Germline CDR1 MDHEN, CDR2 SYDVKM. This CDR3 spans 16 amino acids. The variable domain in full, with the rest retrieved from reference TRBV28 and TRBJ1-1, is DVKVTQSSRYLVKRTGEKVFLECVQDMDHENMFWYRQDPGLGLRLIYFSYDVKMKEKGDIPEGYSVSREKKERFSLILESASTNQTSMYLCASSLSQAVRITEAFFGQGTRLTVV.

This chain uses TRBV5-8 with TRBJ2-3; 8 bases are a match to TRBD1. The CDR3 covers 14 residues. V shed 3 bases, J shed 4 bases, and the junction held 4 bases outside the gene matches. Germline CDR1 reads SGHTS; CDR2 reads YDEGEE. The CDR3 region is CASSWGRGPDTQYF. Here the CDR3 DNA reads TGTGCCAGCAGCTGGGGCAGGGGGCCAGATACGCAGTATTTT.

This chain uses TRBV6-5 with TRBJ1-2; 7 nucleotides match TRBD1. The trim removed 6 bases at V and 6 bases at J, leaving 10 bases unmatched. The CDR3 totals 14 residues. CDR1 is MNHEY and CDR2 is SVGAGI in the germline V gene. CDR3 in DNA: TGTGCCAGCAGACCAGGGGGGAAGGGGGATGGCTACACCTTC. Translation: CASRPGGKGDGYTF.

The CDR3 loop reads CASSPSGQGPHNEQFF. Here the CDR3 DNA reads TGTGCCAGCAGCCCTTCCGGCCAGGGGCCTCACAATGAGCAGTTCTTC. The chain carries TRBV7-2 and TRBJ2-1; TRBD1 might be the D (6 bases). CDR3 length: 16 residues. CDR1 is SGHTA and CDR2 is FQGNSA in the germline V gene. V was cut by 5 bases and J by 5 bases, with 19 bases left in between.

The V and J genes are TRBV5-1 and TRBJ1-1; D not certain. The CDR3 runs to 14 residues. The V gene lost 4 bases and the J gene lost 1 base, with 11 bases spanning the gap. Germline CDR1 is SGHRS and CDR2 is YFSETQ. This CDR3 is CASSPLAENTEAFF. The CDR3 coding sequence is TGCGCCAGCAGCCCACTCGCCGAGAACACTGAAGCTTTCTTT.

The chain employs TRBV3-1 (or the pseudogene TRBV3-2) and TRBJ2-7; 8 nucleotides agree with TRBD1. The V gene's germline CDR1 is LGHDT and CDR2 YNNKEL (reference sequence). This CDR3 comprises 20 residues. Trimming removed 1 base from V and 1 base from J; junction bases left unmatched: 18. The chain's CDR3 is CASSQGSRFPDRGESYEQYF. In DNA, the CDR3 is TGTGCCAGCAGCCAAGGAAGCCGTTTCCCTGACAGGGGCGAGTCCTACGAGCAGTACTTC.

The genes are TRBV27 and TRBJ1-4; no clear D. There are 16 residues in the CDR3. V lost 10 bases and J 0 bases, leaving 18 bases between the germline ends. Germline V gene sequence: CDR1 MNHEY, CDR2 SMNVEV (reference sequence). The CDR3 DNA sequence: TGTGCCATCACATCGGAAGGGAGTGCAACTAATGAAAAACTGTTTTTT. This translates into CAITSEGSATNEKLFF.

The V gene is TRBV29-1, the J gene TRBJ1-1; D possibly corresponds to TRBD1 (6 bases). This CDR3 region has 14 residues. V lost 6 bases and J 4 bases, leaving 18 bases between the germline ends. From germline, CDR1 is SQVTM and CDR2 ANQGSEA. This chain's CDR3 is CSVWVGGEGTEAFF. CDR3 bases: TGCAGCGTCTGGGTTGGGGGCGAAGGCACTGAAGCTTTCTTT.

This sequence joins TRBV30 and TRBJ1-6; D remains ambiguous. This CDR3 region has 16 residues. Trimming took 0 bases from V and 5 from J, leaving 14 bases between them. Looked up from germline, CDR1 is GTSNPN and CDR2 is SVGIG (reference sequence). The DNA for the CDR3 is TGTGCCTGGAGTGTAGTACACCTCCTCCATAATTCACCCCTCCACTTT. It specifies CAWSVVHLLHNSPLHF.

The chain is built from TRBV28 and TRBJ1-5; D gene unclear. Between the trimmed V and J ends, which lost 2 bases and 4 bases, there was a span of 12 bases. CDR1 and CDR2 (germline): MDHEN, SYDVKM. CDR3 length equals 15 residues. The CDR3 DNA reads as TGTGCCAGCAGTTTAGGAAGAGGAGGGAATCAGCCCCAGCATTTT. Its protein is CASSLGRGGNQPQHF.

V gene TRBV11-2 combines with J gene TRBJ2-7, with 8 bases fitting TRBD2. Germline CDR1 and CDR2: SGHAT and FQNNGV. This CDR3 contains 17 residues. J lost 3 bases, V lost 0 bases, and 10 bases had no gene match. Written as DNA, the CDR3 is TGTGCCAGCAGCTTAGAGGGTAGCCAAGCGGGGGTCTACGAGCAGTACTTC. It yields the protein CASSLEGSQAGVYEQYF.

This clone occurred a few times. This sequence joins TRBV4-3 and TRBJ1-2, with unresolved D. V shed 4 bases and J shed 1 base, with 13 bases lying between them. The CDR3 is made up of 15 amino acids. The germline V gene encodes CDR1 LGHNA and CDR2 YSLEER. In DNA, the CDR3 is TGCGCCAGCAGCCCCTCTCGACTGAATAACTATGGCTACACCTTC. It yields the protein CASSPSRLNNYGYTF.

The CDR3 DNA reads as TGTGCCACCAGCAGGACAGTGATTACAGGGGGCATTCCCTACGAGCAGTACTTC. Translating gives CATSRTVITGGIPYEQYF. This chain uses TRBV15 with TRBJ2-7, with 9 bases matching TRBD1. The J segment lost 2 bases and the V segment lost 3 bases, leaving 14 bases of the junction unmatched. Germline V gives CDR1 LNHNV, CDR2 YYDKDF (reference sequence). This CDR3 region has 18 residues.

The chain has TRBV24-1 and TRBJ2-7; TRBD2 aligns across 8 bases. V gave up 3 bases and J gave up 5 bases; unmatched junction bases: 11. Per the germline V gene, CDR1 is KGHDR and CDR2 is SFDVKD. The CDR3 spans 16 residues. The CDR3 DNA reads as TGTGCCACCAGTGATATCCGCCGGACTAGCTTAAACGAGCAGTACTTC. Translated, it gives CATSDIRRTSLNEQYF.

This chain connects TRBV11-2 to TRBJ2-3; the D gene is possibly TRBD2 (7 bases). The CDR3 is 18 residues long. V lost 4 bases, J lost 3 bases, and 23 bases lay in between. The V gene's germline CDR1 is SGHAT and CDR2 FQNNGV. The CDR3 reads CASSSRGGAIFITDTQYF. The CDR3 nucleotides read TGTGCCAGCAGCTCTAGGGGGGGGGCGATCTTTATAACAGATACGCAGTATTTT.

This chain joins TRBV9 and TRBJ2-3; TRBD1 is a possible D gene (6 bases). Germline V gives CDR1 SGDLS, CDR2 YYNGEE. This CDR3 has 15 amino acids. V lost 4 bases and J lost 3, with 15 bases in between. CDR3 DNA sequence: TGTGCCAGCAGCTACGCAGGGGAAAGGACAGATACGCAGTATTTT. Residues: CASSYAGERTDTQYF.

This sequence joins TRBV7-2 and TRBJ2-7; the match to TRBD2 covers 8 bases. The CDR3 is 15 residues long. J lost 5 bases, V lost 1 base, and 7 bases had no gene match. Germline loops: CDR1 SGHTA, CDR2 FQGNSA. CDR3 protein: CASSLDERGNNEQYF. CDR3 sequence (DNA): TGTGCCAGCAGCTTAGATGAGCGGGGGAACAACGAGCAGTACTTC.

A remark on this clone: The sample contains more than one DNA sequence encoding this CDR3. The chain is built from TRBV20-1 and TRBJ2-7, with D possibly matching TRBD1 (5 bases). V lost 3 bases and J 5 bases, leaving 8 bases between the germline ends. The CDR3 has 11 residues. The germline CDR1 and CDR2 sequences are DFQATT and SNEGSKA (reference sequence). The CDR3 coding sequence is TGCAGTGCTAGCAGGGTCGACGAGCAGTACTTC. It translates to CSASRVDEQYF.

This clone occurred once. V gene TRBV6-5 combines with J gene TRBJ2-7; possible D gene TRBD2, 6 bases. CDR1 is MNHEY and CDR2 is SVGAGI in the germline V gene. The CDR3 totals 14 residues. V gave up 4 bases and J gave up 7 bases, with 17 bases separating them. The CDR3, as DNA: TGTGCCAGCAGTTCCCCCCCGGGGCGGGGTGAGCAGTACTTC. Protein sequence: CASSSPPGRGEQYF.

V usage is TRBV7-9 and J usage is TRBJ1-2; D ambiguous. CDR3 length: 14 amino acids. CDR1 and CDR2 from the germline V gene are SEHNR and FQNEAQ (reference sequence). The ends were cut back, 5 bases at V and 0 bases at J, with 10 bases in the middle. The CDR3 DNA is TGTGCCAGCAGCCCTAGTGGAGCTAACTATGGCTACACCTTC. Its translation: CASSPSGANYGYTF. The entire variable domain, with the rest obtained from reference TRBV7-9 and TRBJ1-2, is as follows: DTGVSQNPRHKITKRGQNVTFRCDPISEHNRLYWYRQTLGQGPEFLTYFQNEAQLEKSRLLSDRFSAERPKGSFSTLEIQRTEQGDSAMYLCASSPSGANYGYTFGSGTRLTVV.

As for this clone: Other DNA sequences of this sample code for an identical CDR3. The chain uses TRBV11-2 and TRBJ2-1; D possibly corresponds to TRBD2 (6 bases). The ends were cut back, 2 bases at V and 0 bases at J, with 11 bases in the middle. The CDR3 is made up of 16 amino acids. In germline, CDR1 is SGHAT, CDR2 FQNNGV. The CDR3 region is CASSLLGGGSYNEQFF. The CDR3 DNA reads as TGTGCCAGCAGCTTATTGGGGGGTGGCTCCTACAATGAGCAGTTCTTC.

CDR3 protein: CASSLALNEQFF. For the CDR3, the DNA is TGTGCCAGCAGTTTGGCTCTCAATGAGCAGTTCTTC. This rearrangement joins TRBV12-3 or TRBV12-4 to TRBJ2-1; D is ambiguous. The V and J ends lost 3 bases and 6 bases respectively, with 6 bases between them. The CDR3 consists of 12 residues.

This sequence joins TRBV6-6 and TRBJ2-5, with 8 nucleotides matching TRBD1. This CDR3 contains 15 residues. After removal of 2 bases from V and 3 bases from J, the junction contained 5 bases not matched to a gene. Germline CDR1 is MNHNY and CDR2 is SVGAGI (reference sequence). DNA of the CDR3: TGTGCCAGCAGTTACAGCAGACAGGGGAAAGAGACCCAGTACTTC. This encodes CASSYSRQGKETQYF.

The chain combines TRBV7-3 with TRBJ1-1, with D maybe TRBD1 (5 bases). The CDR3 spans 14 residues. The V end was cut by 5 bases, the J end by 3 bases, with 13 bases between. Germline V gene lookup returns CDR1 SGHTA and CDR2 FQGTGA. The DNA of the CDR3 is TGTGCCAGCAGCATCGACAGTTCCGACACTGAAGCTTTCTTT. Its protein product is CASSIDSSDTEAFF.

This chain links TRBV5-6 with TRBJ2-6; perhaps TRBD1 as D (6 bases). Germline V gene sequence: CDR1 SGHDT, CDR2 YYEEEE. This CDR3 spans 17 amino acids. Trimming removed 3 bases at V and 0 bases at J, with 13 bases between. The CDR3 DNA follows: TGTGCCAGCAGCTCCATGAGGGGGAGCTCTGGGGCCAACGTCCTGACTTTC. This codes for CASSSMRGSSGANVLTF.

J is TRBJ1-1 and V is TRBV6-5, with TRBD1 as a possible D gene (5 bases). Trimming pared 10 bases from V and 3 bases from J, leaving 15 bases between. Germline CDR1 is MNHEY and CDR2 is SVGAGI. The CDR3 has 13 amino acids. CDR3 loop: CATSPRGYTEAFF. CDR3 DNA sequence: TGTGCCACCTCTCCCCGGGGGTACACTGAAGCTTTCTTT.